This T cell receptor beta chain was profiled in a study of T cells in localized non-small cell lung cancer. With V trimmed by 4 bases and J by 1 base, 8 bases remained unmatched. CDR3 length: 16 amino acids. Germline loops: CDR1 SGHDT, CDR2 YYEEEE. Libraries were prepared by immunoSEQ multiplex PCR; TCRdb keeps only in-frame clonotypes and omits some of them. Counted here are tens of thousands of clones, more than 75% occurring once; the ten biggest clones make up roughly 9.8%. Study outcomes and limitations: The tumor had only one region sequenced, so heterogeneity remains possible.

In this sample, this clone turned up once. The antigen remains undetermined. The chain links TRBV5-6 to TRBJ1-1, with TRBD1 matching 9 bases. The sequence was obtained from a female donor older than 55 with stage I lung adenocarcinoma. The source was peripheral blood, collected before any cancer treatment. CDR3 residues: CASSADRGRRNTEAFF. The CDR3, as DNA: TGTGCCAGCAGCGCCGACAGGGGGAGAAGGAACACTGAAGCTTTCTTT. Looking up the rest from reference TRBV5-6 and TRBJ1-1 gives the full variable domain: DAGVTQSPTHLIKTRGQQVTLRCSPKSGHDTVSWYQQALGQGPQFIFQYYEEEERQRGNFPDRFSGHQFPNYSSELNVNALLLGDSALYLCASSADRGRRNTEAFFGQGTRLTVV.